The rows below give T cell receptor beta chains drawn from one sample of a study of PD-L1 blockade in urothelial cancer. The data were produced by immunoSEQ multiplex PCR, yet TCRdb's version contains in-frame clones alone and is incomplete. The sample yields some 40,000 clones, about 90% seen once. Sequenced here: PBMCs, sampled around atezolizumab (anti-PD-L1) treatment. The receptor source for this set is a man in his 70s with urothelial cancer. Both conserved end residues are part of each CDR3. The D gene is left open where the match is weak. The size of a clone is reported for some rows only, either as once, few or many, or as a class for expanded clones.

V gene	CDR3 length	D gene	clone size	J gene	CDR3 DNA	CDR3 protein
TRBV7-9	12	.	once	TRBJ2-7	TGTGCCAGCAGCTTACAGGCCCACGAGCAGTACTTC	CASSLQAHEQYF
TRBV5-1	15	.	once	TRBJ2-1	TGCGCCAGCAGCTTGGGACAGCTGGGGTTCAATGAGCAGTTCTTC	CASSLGQLGFNEQFF
TRBV7-8	17	.	.	TRBJ1-3	TGTGCCAGCAGCTTAGCACTCGGCAGGGGCTCTGGAAACACCATATATTTT	CASSLALGRGSGNTIYF
TRBV5-1	17	TRBD2	.	TRBJ2-5	TGCGCCAGCAGCGCCCCCCTAGCGGATCGCTTTGGGGAGACCCAGTACTTC	CASSAPLADRFGETQYF
TRBV4-1	12	.	.	TRBJ1-1	TGCGCCAGCAGCCATATCAGGGGAGAAGCTTTCTTT	CASSHIRGEAFF
TRBV19	14	.	.	TRBJ1-1	TGTGCCAGTAGCTCCGGGGTCCTGAACACTGAAGCTTTCTTT	CASSSGVLNTEAFF
TRBV2	15	TRBD1	.	TRBJ1-4	TGTGCCAGCAATCCAACGAAGGGGGCTCGGGAAAAACTGTTTTTT	CASNPTKGAREKLFF
TRBV11-2	15	.	.	TRBJ1-4	TGTGCCAGCAGCTCGGGGAACGCTGAGAGTGAAAAACTGTTTTTT	CASSSGNAESEKLFF
TRBV27	16	TRBD2	.	TRBJ2-7	TGTGCCAGCAGATCGACGGGACTAGCGAGACCCTACGAGCAGTACTTC	CASRSTGLARPYEQYF
TRBV19	15	.	.	TRBJ2-3	TGTGCCAGTAGTCCGAGGCGACAGGGCACAGATACGCAGTATTTT	CASSPRRQGTDTQYF
TRBV19	15	TRBD1	.	TRBJ1-2	TGTGCCAGTAGTCACGCCGGGACAGGGCACGATGGCTACACCTTC	CASSHAGTGHDGYTF
TRBV9	16	.	.	TRBJ2-3	TGTGCCAGCAGCAGAGTGGGCCAGGGAAACACAGATACGCAGTATTTT	CASSRVGQGNTDTQYF
TRBV19	14	TRBD1	.	TRBJ2-1	TGTGCCAGTAGTATAACCGGGACAGGGAATGAGCAGTTCTTC	CASSITGTGNEQFF
TRBV7-2	15	TRBD2	.	TRBJ2-1	TGTGCCAGCAGCTTTAGCGGGAGCTCCTACAATGAGCAGTTCTTC	CASSFSGSSYNEQFF
TRBV19	14	.	.	TRBJ1-1	TGTGCCAGTAGTATAGTCGGGGGAGATACTGAAGCTTTCTTT	CASSIVGGDTEAFF
TRBV5-4	14	TRBD1	.	TRBJ1-1	TGTGCCAGCAGTTCCAGGGGGCGGACGGCTGAAGCTTTCTTT	CASSSRGRTAEAFF
TRBV5-1	15	TRBD2	.	TRBJ2-7	TGCGCCAGCACCCCAGGGGCTAGCGGGAGACACGAGCAGTACTTC	CASTPGASGRHEQYF
TRBV5-1	13	.	.	TRBJ1-4	TGCGCCAGCAGCTTGACAGGGAGTGAAAAACTGTTTTTT	CASSLTGSEKLFF
TRBV19	13	.	once	TRBJ1-2	TGTGCCAGTAGTACAGGGCCTAACTATGGCTACACCTTC	CASSTGPNYGYTF
TRBV7-2	15	TRBD2	.	TRBJ2-5	TGTGCCAGCAGCTTAGCGGGAGGGGCCAGGGAGACCCAGTACTTC	CASSLAGGARETQYF
TRBV21-1	19	.	.	TRBJ1-2	TGTGCCAGCAGCAAATTACGCGTAACAGGGAAATCCACGGGCTATGGCTACACCTTC	CASSKLRVTGKSTGYGYTF
TRBV6-6	16	TRBD1	once	TRBJ2-2	TGTGCCAGCAGTTACTCGGGACAGGGGAACACCGGGGAGCTGTTTTTT	CASSYSGQGNTGELFF
TRBV27	15	TRBD2	.	TRBJ2-1	TGTGCCAGCAGTTTAGCGGGAGGGCCTGGCAATGAGCAGTTCTTC	CASSLAGGPGNEQFF
TRBV11-2	15	TRBD2	.	TRBJ2-1	TGTGCCAGCAGCGGACAGGACCTAGCGGGAGTTGAGCAGTTCTTC	CASSGQDLAGVEQFF
TRBV5-1	16	TRBD1	once	TRBJ1-1	TGCGCCAGTCATCCGGGGACAGGGGCCATGAACACTGAAGCTTTCTTT	CASHPGTGAMNTEAFF
TRBV4-1	17	.	.	TRBJ1-2	TGCGCCAGCAGCCAAGAGTGGCGGACAAAGTCCGACTATGGCTACACCTTC	CASSQEWRTKSDYGYTF
TRBV4-1	16	TRBD1	.	TRBJ1-1	TGCGCCAGCAGCCGAGAGATTAGGGGGCCGAACACTGAAGCTTTCTTT	CASSREIRGPNTEAFF
TRBV9	15	TRBD1	once	TRBJ1-2	TGTGCCAGCAGCTCTCGGACAGGGTTGAACTATGGCTACACCTTC	CASSSRTGLNYGYTF
TRBV27	15	TRBD1	.	TRBJ1-3	TGTGCCAGCAAACCCCAGGGGGGCCCTGGAAACACCATATATTTT	CASKPQGGPGNTIYF
TRBV2	16	.	.	TRBJ1-2	TGTGCCAGCAGTGAAGCCGACAGAGTAAGGATCAATGGCTACACCTTC	CASSEADRVRINGYTF
TRBV28	15	TRBD1	.	TRBJ2-5	TGTGCCAGCAGTCCCCCGGCAGGGGGAACCGAGACCCAGTACTTC	CASSPPAGGTETQYF
TRBV19	15	.	.	TRBJ2-5	TGTGCCAGTAGTATAGGTCCGGCGGTCCAAGAGACCCAGTACTTC	CASSIGPAVQETQYF
TRBV6-6	12	.	once	TRBJ1-1	TGTGCCAGCAGGGAGAGGTCCCTCGAGGCTTTCTTT	CASRERSLEAFF
TRBV4-1	14	.	.	TRBJ1-2	TGCGCCAGCAGCCAAGAGTCAGGGTTAGTAGGCTACACCTTC	CASSQESGLVGYTF
TRBV2	16	.	.	TRBJ2-2	TGTGCCAGCGCTGGAGGGTCCAACGCTATCACCGGGGAGCTGTTTTTT	CASAGGSNAITGELFF
TRBV28	18	TRBD2	.	TRBJ2-7	TGTGCCAGTCGAACCTTAGTTAAAGGGACTAGCGGGTCCTACGAGCAGTACTTC	CASRTLVKGTSGSYEQYF
TRBV11-2	16	TRBD1	.	TRBJ2-3	TGTGCCAGCAGCTTAGGGAGGACAGGGGTTGGGGATACGCAGTATTTT	CASSLGRTGVGDTQYF
TRBV14	14	TRBD2	.	TRBJ2-7	TGTGCCAGCAGCCAAGATCACGTAGCGGGAGGGCGGTACTTC	CASSQDHVAGGRYF
TRBV5-8	15	TRBD2	.	TRBJ2-3	TGTGCCAGCAGCCCGCGGGGGGCCCTGACAGATACGCAGTATTTT	CASSPRGALTDTQYF
TRBV30	14	TRBD1	.	TRBJ1-4	TGTGCCTGGAGACCCGGGACAGGGGCCGGAAAACTGTTTTTT	CAWRPGTGAGKLFF
TRBV15	12	.	once	TRBJ2-5	TGTGCCACCAGCAGGGACATAGAGACCCAGTACTTC	CATSRDIETQYF
TRBV10-3	16	TRBD2	.	TRBJ2-3	TGTGCCATCAGTGGGGTTAGCGGGAGGGGGCAAGATACGCAGTATTTT	CAISGVSGRGQDTQYF
TRBV6-1	15	TRBD1	.	TRBJ1-5	TGTGCCAGCAGCTTCGGGACAGATCGCAATCAGCCCCAGCATTTT	CASSFGTDRNQPQHF
TRBV7-9	15	.	.	TRBJ2-2	TGTGCCAGCAGCTTGGGCGGGATGGATTCCGGGGAGCTGTTTTTT	CASSLGGMDSGELFF
TRBV10-3	15	.	once	TRBJ2-2	TGTGCCATCAAACAGGGCGGAGAGAACACCGGGGAGCTGTTTTTT	CAIKQGGENTGELFF
TRBV5-1	13	.	.	TRBJ2-5	TGCGCCAGCAGCTTGGATCAGGGGCAGACCCAGTACTTC	CASSLDQGQTQYF
TRBV4-1	15	.	.	TRBJ2-7	TGCGCCAGCAGCCAATTCGAGGGCAGTATCTACGAGCAGTACTTC	CASSQFEGSIYEQYF
TRBV25-1	15	.	.	TRBJ2-3	TGTGCCAGCAGTGAACAGCGGCTAGCTCGGGATACGCAGTATTTT	CASSEQRLARDTQYF
TRBV5-1	15	.	.	TRBJ2-3	TGCGCCAGCAGCCTGATCAGGGAAAGGGCAGATACGCAGTATTTT	CASSLIRERADTQYF
TRBV7-9	17	TRBD2	.	TRBJ2-1	TGTGCCAGCAGCTTAGGAGGACTAGCGGGCCGTTACAATGAGCAGTTCTTC	CASSLGGLAGRYNEQFF
TRBV6-6	15	TRBD1	.	TRBJ2-7	TGTGCCAGCAGTGATGTAGGCAGGGGGACCTACGAGCAGTACTTC	CASSDVGRGTYEQYF
TRBV11-2	17	TRBD1	.	TRBJ2-5	TGTGCCAGCAGCGGGGGCCGGGACAGGGCCCCGCGGGAGACCCAGTACTTC	CASSGGRDRAPRETQYF
TRBV28	15	TRBD2	.	TRBJ2-7	TGTGCCAGCAGTCCGCGGGAGAGGGGAACCTACGAGCAGTACTTC	CASSPRERGTYEQYF
TRBV6-1	14	.	.	TRBJ2-1	TGTGCCAGCAGTACCCGAATTGGAGGGTATGAGCAGTTCTTC	CASSTRIGGYEQFF